The source of this TCR beta chain is a study of T cell clonality in common variable immunodeficiency. Sequencing input was equivalent genomic DNA from CVID and controls. Only in-frame clones appear in the TCRdb table, and some are missing; sequencing was by immunoSEQ multiplex PCR. This sample carries about 42,000 clones and no singletons, and 5% to 6.5% goes to the top ten. Whole-study results and caveats: Compared with healthy controls, CVID subjects showed increased TCRbeta clonality, mostly in about a third. Fewer deletions and N-nucleotide insertions were reportedly seen in common variable immunodeficiency TCR beta sequences.

Reduced serum IgG, IgA and/or IgM plus specific antibody deficiency defined CVID. Aged roughly 9 to 64 years, CVID subjects averaged around 43 years old. V gave up 4 bases and J gave up 9 bases; unmatched junction bases: 6. Germline loops: CDR1 MNHNS, CDR2 SASEGT. This CDR3 spans 14 amino acids. This clone has a handful of counts. The antigen remains undetermined. Coverage ceases 3 residues before the CDR3 finishes, and the germline J gene fills in the end. This sequence originates from a human donor with common variable immunodeficiency. The rearrangement links TRBV6-1 to TRBJ1-6; 7 bases line up with TRBD1. Material for sequencing was peripheral blood mononuclear cells. The sequenced CDR3 bases are TGTGCCAGCAGTGGAAGACAGGGTTTTTCACCC. It yields the protein CASSGRQGFSP. The CDR3, in full, reads CASSGRQGFSPLHF.